The rows below give T cell receptor beta chains drawn from one sample of a study of tumor and adjacent non-tumor tissue in lung cancer. TCRdb redid the calling of the multiplex PCR reads with MiXCR, one entry per CDR3 protein. The sample consists of almost 75,000 distinct CDR3 sequences, roughly 70% of them appearing once. The specimen sequenced was distant non-tumor lung tissue. Receptor source: a woman between 45 and 60 years old with non-small cell lung cancer. Each CDR3 is given with its conserved first and last residue. The D gene is left open where the match is weak. Some rows have no size entry. The others give once, few or many, or a class for an expanded clone.

d_gene	v_gene	j_gene	abundance	len	CDR3aa	CDR3nt
NA	TRBV6-2/TRBV6-3	TRBJ1-2	NA	13	CVSSSQGMDGHTF	TGTGTCAGCAGTTCTCAGGGTATGGATGGCCACACCTTT
NA	TRBV11-2	TRBJ2-1	once	13	CASSLGGTYEQSF	TGTGCCAGCAGCTTAGGCGGGACCTATGAGCAGTCCTTC
TRBD1	TRBV20-1	TRBJ2-1	NA	14	CSVRGQTIYNEQFF	TGCAGTGTTAGGGGGCAGACCATCTACAATGAGCAGTTCTTC
TRBD1	TRBV12-3/TRBV12-4	TRBJ2-3	many	16	CASSRRQGGSTDTQYF	TGTGCCAGCAGTAGAAGACAGGGGGGAAGCACAGATACGCAGTATTTT
NA	TRBV9	TRBJ2-3	NA	17	CASSVGGPDHVADTQYF	TGTGCCAGCAGCGTAGGAGGGCCCGACCATGTGGCAGATACGCAGTATTTT
NA	TRBV5-1	TRBJ2-1	NA	15	CASSPLGGPYNEQFF	TGCGCCAGCAGCCCCCTGGGCGGTCCCTACAATGAGCAGTTCTTC
TRBD1	TRBV6-2/TRBV6-3	TRBJ1-2	NA	14	CASSRGQGQDGFTF	TGTGCCAGCAGCCGTGGACAGGGGCAAGATGGCTTCACCTTC
TRBD2	TRBV7-8	TRBJ2-1	few	16	CASSLRLAGGWDEQFF	TGTGCCAGCAGCTTACGGCTAGCGGGAGGGTGGGATGAGCAGTTCTTC
NA	TRBV6-1	TRBJ1-5	NA	13	CVSSPEINQPQHF	TGTGTCAGCAGTCCCGAGATAAATCAGCCCCAGCATTTC
TRBD2	TRBV20-1	TRBJ2-3	NA	14	CNAHSGKVTDTQYF	TGCAATGCTCATAGCGGGAAGGTGACAGATACGCAGTATTTT
NA	TRBV11-2	TRBJ1-6	NA	18	CASTLDLTGSPYNSPLHF	TGTGCCAGCACCTTAGATCTCACAGGGTCGCCCTATAATTCACCCCTCCACTTT
NA	TRBV13	TRBJ2-1	NA	17	CASSLNRGKAETNEQFF	TGTGCCAGCAGCTTAAATCGCGGGAAGGCAGAAACCAATGAGCAGTTCTTC
NA	TRBV11-2	TRBJ2-1	NA	14	CPSSFLALCNEQFF	TGTCCCAGCAGCTTCCTAGCCCTATGCAATGAGCAGTTCTTC
NA	TRBV11-1	TRBJ2-1	NA	20	CASSFYICSARGLAYNEQFF	NA
NA	TRBV7-3	TRBJ2-3	NA	15	CASRENGVLTDMQYF	TGTGCCAGCAGGGAAAACGGGGTCTTGACAGATATGCAGTATTTT
TRBD1	TRBV5-1	TRBJ1-2	few	15	CASSHPGQKNYGYTF	TGCGCCAGCAGCCACCCGGGACAGAAGAACTATGGCTACACCTTC
NA	TRBV20-1	TRBJ1-6	many	18	CSAPDTKTASSYNSPLHF	TGCAGTGCTCCCGACACGAAGACAGCCAGCTCCTATAATTCACCCCTCCACTTT
NA	TRBV20-1	TRBJ2-1	once	12	CSARQLTNEQFF	TGCAGTGCTAGGCAGCTAACCAATGAACAGTTCTTC
TRBD2	TRBV7-2	TRBJ2-7	NA	15	CANSYLAGGPYEQYF	TGTGCCAACAGCTACTTAGCGGGAGGACCCTACGAACAGTACTTC
NA	TRBV5-1	TRBJ2-6	NA	14	CTSSLEAGANVLTF	TGCACCAGCAGCTTGGAGGCTGGGGCCAACGTCCTGACTTTC
NA	TRBV21-1	TRBJ2-7	NA	13	CASRVGGPYEQYF	TGTGCCAGCAGAGTGGGAGGGCCCTACGAGCAGTACTTC
TRBD1	TRBV4-3	TRBJ2-6	NA	18	CASSQAETGGDGTNVLTF	TGCGCCAGCAGCCAAGCTGAGACAGGGGGCGATGGGACCAACGTCCTAACTTTC
TRBD2	TRBV11-2	TRBJ2-7	NA	16	CASSSNRASGSYEQYF	TGTGCCAGCAGCTCAAACCGGGCTAGCGGGAGCTACGAGCAGTACTTC
TRBD2	TRBV6-2/TRBV6-3	TRBJ2-1	NA	14	CANRPGGTNNEQIF	TGTGCCAACAGGCCGGGAGGTACTAACAATGAGCAGATCTTC
NA	TRBV11-1	TRBJ2-1	NA	14	CASSLATEVNEQFF	TGTGCCAGCAGCTTAGCCACAGAGGTCAATGAGCAGTTCTTC
TRBD1	TRBV7-9	TRBJ2-2	many	15	CASRPRQGAAGELFF	TGTGCCAGCAGGCCCCGACAGGGAGCGGCCGGGGAGCTGTTTTTT
TRBD2	TRBV4-2	TRBJ2-1	many	16	CASSPLTSGRDNEQFF	TGTGCCAGCAGCCCTCTGACTAGCGGGAGGGACAATGAGCAGTTCTTC
NA	TRBV18	TRBJ1-1	few	17	CASSPREHTGGNTEAFF	TGTGCCAGCTCCCCTCGGGAGCACACCGGGGGGAACACTGAAGCTTTCTTT
TRBD2	TRBV20-1	TRBJ2-1	NA	15	CSARDYGQTYYEQFF	TGTAGTGCTAGGGACTACGGGCAGACCTACTATGAGCAGTTCTTC
NA	TRBV7-2	TRBJ2-1	few	18	CASSLFPPGTSSYNEQFF	TGTGCCAGCAGCTTATTTCCCCCTGGCACTAGCTCCTACAATGAGCAGTTCTTC
TRBD1	TRBV20-1	TRBJ2-1	NA	15	CSARVTGQEGNEQFF	TGCAGTGCTAGAGTTACGGGACAGGAGGGAAATGAGCAGTTCTTC
NA	TRBV28	TRBJ1-2	NA	14	CASRVGSFNCGYTF	TGTGCCAGCAGGGTTGGTAGTTTTAACTGTGGCTACACCTTC